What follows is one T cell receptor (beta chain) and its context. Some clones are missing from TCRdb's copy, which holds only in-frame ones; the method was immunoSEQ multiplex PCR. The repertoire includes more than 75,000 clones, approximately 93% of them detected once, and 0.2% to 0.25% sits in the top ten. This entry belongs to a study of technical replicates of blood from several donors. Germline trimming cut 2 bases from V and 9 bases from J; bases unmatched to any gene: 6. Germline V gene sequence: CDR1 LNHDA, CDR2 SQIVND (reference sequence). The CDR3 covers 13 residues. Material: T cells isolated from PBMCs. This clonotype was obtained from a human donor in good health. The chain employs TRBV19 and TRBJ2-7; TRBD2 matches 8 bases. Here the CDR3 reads CASSIRRGDSQYF. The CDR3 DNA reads TGTGCCAGTAGTATACGGCGGGGGGATTCGCAGTACTTC.